This T cell receptor beta chain was profiled in a study of graft-versus-host responses after intestinal transplantation. In the study overall: Each patient got anti-thymocyte globulin induction, then tacrolimus and steroids for three to four years.

Germline-derived CDR1 and CDR2 are SGDLS and YYNGEE. The CDR3 consists of 16 residues. Deletions cut 0 bases from V and 0 bases from J, with 11 bases between. TCRdb's table, derived via immunoSEQ multiplex PCR, lists solely in-frame clones and lacks some. The profile shows about 8,000 clones, 30% to 40% of them singletons. The culture paired some 200,000 irradiated violet-dye-labeled stimulators with some 200,000 CFSE-labeled responders. The TCR comes from a human patient who received an intestinal transplant. Sequencing used alloreactive CD8+ T cells from a mixed lymphocyte reaction culture, obtained before intestinal transplant. Subset given: CFSE-low proliferating T cells sorted from roughly six-day pre-transplant mixed lymphocyte reaction (GvH or HvG direction). This chain joins TRBV9 and TRBJ2-3, with a weak D call TRBD2 (6 bases). This CDR3 is CASSVATSPSTDTQYF. The CDR3 coding sequence is TGTGCCAGCAGCGTAGCAACTAGCCCTAGCACAGATACGCAGTATTTT. Looking up the rest from reference TRBV9 and TRBJ2-3 gives the full variable domain: DSGVTQTPKHLITATGQRVTLRCSPRSGDLSVYWYQQSLDQGLQFLIQYYNGEERAKGNILERFSAQQFPDLHSELNLSSLELGDSALYFCASSVATSPSTDTQYFGPGTRLTVL.